A selection of T cell receptor beta chains follows, all from one sample in a study of T cell responses to AZD1222 COVID-19 vaccine. The assay was immunoSEQ multiplex PCR, and TCRdb's table has in-frame clones only and misses some. The repertoire includes about 42,000 clones, 70% to 90% of them detected once, and just under 25% sits in the top ten. The specimen comprised peripheral blood, sampled 28 days after the second AZD1222 dose. Receptors were obtained from an adult who received the AZD1222 COVID-19 vaccine. CDR3s leave out the opening cysteine and the closing phenylalanine or tryptophan.

j_call v_call cdr3_length cdr3_aa
TRBJ1-3 TRBV5-1 15 ASSLAGTGPSGNTIY
TRBJ2-7 TRBV24-1 11 ATVFVQGGEQY
TRBJ2-7 TRBV2 9 ASGQPYEQY
TRBJ2-3 TRBV7-9 14 ASSLARGGGTDTQY
TRBJ1-1 TRBV11-2 14 ASSSTSTGGATEAF
TRBJ2-7 TRBV3-1/TRBV3-2 12 ASSGTGGDYEQY
TRBJ2-6 TRBV23-1 17 ASSQSRQGSTCGANVLT
TRBJ1-3 TRBV7-3 15 ASSLSGGAGFGNTIY
TRBJ1-5 TRBV7-2 12 ASSFDRVGQPQH
TRBJ1-4 TRBV5-1 14 ASSVTGTGILEKLF
TRBJ2-7 TRBV27 12 ASSLAQGNYEQY
TRBJ2-1 TRBV7-9 14 ASSLVTLAIGNEQF
TRBJ2-5 TRBV29-1 13 SVPVAGGFRETQY
TRBJ2-2 TRBV5-1 14 ASSLGSGQYTGELF
TRBJ1-2 TRBV10-3 11 ASDVGGAAGYT
TRBJ2-1 TRBV27 14 ASSSASGGSYNEQF
TRBJ2-2 TRBV24-1 12 ATSPSSNTGELF
TRBJ2-7 TRBV5-6 12 ASSLGAGPYEQY
TRBJ1-2 TRBV13 14 ASSLKILTKNYGYT
TRBJ2-5 TRBV11-2 14 ASSLGTSGAQETQY
TRBJ2-2 TRBV24-1 11 ATSDYHTGELF
TRBJ2-7 TRBV7-8 13 ASSPTRQGAHEQY
TRBJ2-3 TRBV5-1 12 ASSSPGSTDTQY
TRBJ1-2 TRBV4-1 13 ASSQGTGDIYGYT
TRBJ2-3 TRBV5-4 11 ASSLASTDTQY
TRBJ2-7 TRBV9 14 ASSVKRARVRYEQY
TRBJ1-2 TRBV7-2 10 ASSNAGRSYT
TRBJ2-7 TRBV12-5 13 ASGLGQGATYEQY
TRBJ2-5 TRBV9 13 ASSAGGVRGETQY
TRBJ2-1 TRBV11-2 13 ASSLWSGANNEQF